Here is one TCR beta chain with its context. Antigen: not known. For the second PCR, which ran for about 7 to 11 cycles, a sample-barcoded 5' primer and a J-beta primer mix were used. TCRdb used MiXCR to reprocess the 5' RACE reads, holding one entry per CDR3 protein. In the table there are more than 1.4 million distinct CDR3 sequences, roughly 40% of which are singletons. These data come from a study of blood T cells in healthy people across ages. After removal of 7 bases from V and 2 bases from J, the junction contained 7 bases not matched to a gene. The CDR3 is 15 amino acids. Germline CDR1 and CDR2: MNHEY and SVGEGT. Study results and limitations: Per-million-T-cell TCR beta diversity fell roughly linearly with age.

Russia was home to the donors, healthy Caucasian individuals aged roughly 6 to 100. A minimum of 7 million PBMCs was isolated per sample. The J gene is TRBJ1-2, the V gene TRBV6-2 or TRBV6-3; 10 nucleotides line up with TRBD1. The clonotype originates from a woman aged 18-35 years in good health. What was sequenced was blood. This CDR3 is CASKRQGASNYGYTF. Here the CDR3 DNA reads TGTGCCAGCAAGCGACAGGGGGCATCCAACTATGGCTACACCTTC.